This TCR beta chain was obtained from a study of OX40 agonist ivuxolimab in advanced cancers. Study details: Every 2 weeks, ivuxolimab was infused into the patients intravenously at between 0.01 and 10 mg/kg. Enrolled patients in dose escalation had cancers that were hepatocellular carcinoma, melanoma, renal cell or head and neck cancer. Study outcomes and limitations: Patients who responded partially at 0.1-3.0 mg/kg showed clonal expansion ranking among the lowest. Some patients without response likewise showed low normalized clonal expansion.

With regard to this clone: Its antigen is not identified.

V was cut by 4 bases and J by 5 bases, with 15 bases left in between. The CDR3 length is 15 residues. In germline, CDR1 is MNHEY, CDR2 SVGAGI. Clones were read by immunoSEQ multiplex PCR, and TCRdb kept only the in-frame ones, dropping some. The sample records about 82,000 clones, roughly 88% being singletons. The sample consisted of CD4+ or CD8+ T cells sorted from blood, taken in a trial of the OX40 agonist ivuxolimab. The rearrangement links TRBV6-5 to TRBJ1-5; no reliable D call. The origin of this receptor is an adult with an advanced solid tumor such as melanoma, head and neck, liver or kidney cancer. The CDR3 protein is CASSSETRLHQPQHF. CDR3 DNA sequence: TGTGCCAGCAGTTCAGAGACAAGACTTCATCAGCCCCAGCATTTT.